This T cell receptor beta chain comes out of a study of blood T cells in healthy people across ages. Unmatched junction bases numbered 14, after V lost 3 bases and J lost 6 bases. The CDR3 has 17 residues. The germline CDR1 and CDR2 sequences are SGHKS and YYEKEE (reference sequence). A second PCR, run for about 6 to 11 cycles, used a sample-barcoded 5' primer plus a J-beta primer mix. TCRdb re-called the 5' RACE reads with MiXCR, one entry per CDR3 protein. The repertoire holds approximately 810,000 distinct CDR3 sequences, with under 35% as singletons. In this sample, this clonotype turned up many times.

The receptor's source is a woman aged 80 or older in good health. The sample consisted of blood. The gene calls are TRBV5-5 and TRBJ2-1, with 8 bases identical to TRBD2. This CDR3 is CASSWDPPGGRRNEQFF. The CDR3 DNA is TGTGCCAGCAGCTGGGACCCACCGGGGGGGCGTCGCAATGAGCAGTTCTTC.